This section outlines one TCR beta chain sequence together with its context. These data are taken from a study of blood T cell repertoires in COVID-19. In the study overall: Acute-phase and convalescent COVID-19 samples originated in the United States, Italy and Spain.

CDR1 is SGHRS, CDR2 YFSETQ, per germline. The CDR3 runs 16 residues. The germline V and J ends were trimmed by 0 bases and 0 bases, with 12 bases remaining between them. In the original analysis: For nucleated cells, counts were estimated from reference gene primer amplification. Profiling relied on immunoSEQ multiplex PCR, and the TCRdb table lists in-frame clones only, not all of them. From that table come the V and J calls and clone size; the DNA was used to work out D and trimming. Seen here are 150,000 to 200,000 clones, approximately 80% observed once, and the top ten hold roughly 5%. The sample was PBMCs or T cells enriched from blood (not recorded which). The genes are TRBV5-1 and TRBJ1-2; no clear D gene. The receptor comes from a man aged 65-85 years who had been exposed to COVID-19. The CDR3 DNA is TGCGCCAGCAGCTTGGGGGCAGGCCAGTCTAACTATGGCTACACCTTC. Amino acid sequence: CASSLGAGQSNYGYTF.